These 5 T cell receptor beta chains were all obtained from the same sample, sequenced in a study of blood T cell repertoires in COVID-19. Here immunoSEQ multiplex PCR was the method, and the copy in TCRdb shows in-frame clones only, minus some. The profile shows about 310,000 clones, approximately 89% of them singletons. The sequenced sample was peripheral blood. These TCRs come from a woman aged 50 to 60 who had recovered from COVID-19.

The chain combines TRBV19 with TRBJ2-5, with D possibly being TRBD2 (6 bases). V gave up 4 bases and J gave up 0 bases, with 12 bases separating them. The CDR3 loop spans 15 amino acids. Germline CDR1 and CDR2: LNHDA and SQIVND (reference sequence). The CDR3 coding sequence is TGTGCCAGTAGTAGCGGGACCCCGTACCAAGAGACCCAGTACTTC. This codes for CASSSGTPYQETQYF.

The J gene is TRBJ1-2, the V gene TRBV27; 9 bases line up with TRBD1. V lost 7 bases to trimming and J lost 2 bases; unmatched junction nucleotides: 5. The germline CDR1 and CDR2 sequences are MNHEY and SMNVEV (reference sequence). There are 14 residues in the CDR3. The CDR3: CASKTGTGNYGYTF. The CDR3 coding sequence is TGTGCCAGCAAGACCGGGACAGGGAACTATGGCTACACCTTC.

The J gene is TRBJ2-3, the V gene TRBV5-1; tentatively, D is TRBD2 (6 bases). This CDR3 region has 16 residues. Trimming cost V 0 bases and J 4 bases, with 15 bases left between them. Germline loops: CDR1 SGHRS, CDR2 YFSETQ. The CDR3 loop is CASSLGAGLGSDTQYF. CDR3 nucleotides: TGCGCCAGCAGCTTGGGCGCGGGGCTTGGGTCAGATACGCAGTATTTT.

The rearrangement joins TRBV6-5 to TRBJ2-7; TRBD1 is a possible D gene (8 bases). Looked up from germline, CDR1 is MNHEY and CDR2 is SVGAGI. Between the trimmed V and J ends, which lost 4 bases and 6 bases, there was a span of 19 bases. The CDR3 consists of 15 residues. For the CDR3, the DNA is TGTGCCAGCAGTTTAGGTAACAGGGGGGGTAGCGAGCAGTACTTC. Translation: CASSLGNRGGSEQYF.

This clone was found many times. The chain joins TRBV19 to TRBJ2-1; 12 positions agree with TRBD2. The length of the CDR3 is 18 residues. CDR1 is LNHDA, CDR2 SQIVND, per germline (reference sequence). Germline trimming cut 9 bases from V and 8 bases from J; bases unmatched to any gene: 20. The CDR3 DNA reads TGTGCCAGACTTACAGCACTCACCGGGACTAGCGGGTGGTATGAGCAGTTCTTC. Translated: CARLTALTGTSGWYEQFF.